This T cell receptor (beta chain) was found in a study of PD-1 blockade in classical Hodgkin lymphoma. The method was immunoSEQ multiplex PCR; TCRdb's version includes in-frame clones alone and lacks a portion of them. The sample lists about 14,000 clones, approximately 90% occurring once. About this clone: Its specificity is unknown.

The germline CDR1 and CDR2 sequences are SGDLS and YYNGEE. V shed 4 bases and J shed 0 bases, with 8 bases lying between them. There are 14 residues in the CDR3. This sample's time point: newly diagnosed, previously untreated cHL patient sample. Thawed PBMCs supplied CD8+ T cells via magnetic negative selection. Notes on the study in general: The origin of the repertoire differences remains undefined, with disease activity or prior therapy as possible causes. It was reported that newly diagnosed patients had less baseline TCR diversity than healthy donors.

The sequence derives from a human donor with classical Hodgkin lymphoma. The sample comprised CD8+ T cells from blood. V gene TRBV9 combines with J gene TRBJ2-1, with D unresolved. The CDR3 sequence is CASSRPSSYNEQFF. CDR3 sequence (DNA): TGTGCCAGCAGCCGGCCCAGCTCCTACAATGAGCAGTTCTTC.